The rows below give T cell receptor beta chains drawn from one sample of a study of blood T cell repertoires in COVID-19. Profiled with immunoSEQ multiplex PCR; TCRdb holds only in-frame clones, not every one. The sample lists some 35,000 clones; around 85% were seen once. Sequenced material: peripheral blood. The receptors were sampled from an older man with acute or convalescent COVID-19. CDR3s include the opening cysteine and the closing phenylalanine or tryptophan. A D gene is named only where the DNA matches it firmly. Size is omitted from some rows. Given values are once, few, many or a class for expanded clones.

D	V	J	size	CDR3	DNA
NA	TRBV28	TRBJ1-5	NA	CASVGGLQPQHF	TGTGCCAGCGTGGGGGGACTTCAGCCCCAGCATTTT
TRBD1	TRBV7-9	TRBJ1-1	NA	CASRLTGTEAAFF	TGTGCCAGCAGGCTTACCGGGACAGAGGCGGCTTTCTTT
NA	TRBV7-2	TRBJ1-2	few	CASRNQGFYGYTF	TGTGCCAGCAGAAACCAGGGGTTCTATGGCTACACCTTC
TRBD1	TRBV6-5	TRBJ2-3	NA	CASARGQGGTDTQYF	TGTGCCAGCGCACGCGGACAGGGGGGCACAGATACGCAGTATTTT
TRBD2	TRBV24-1	TRBJ2-1	NA	CATSDLLAGSEQFF	TGTGCCACCAGTGATTTGCTAGCGGGCTCGGAACAGTTCTTC
TRBD1	TRBV6-5	TRBJ1-2	NA	CASSRDSDYGYTF	TGTGCCAGCAGTCGGGACAGCGACTATGGCTACACCTTC
NA	TRBV18	TRBJ2-3	NA	CASSLQSRADTQYF	TGTGCCAGCTCACTTCAGTCGAGGGCAGATACGCAGTATTTT
TRBD1	TRBV7-7	TRBJ2-3	few	CASSPSGQDTDTQYF	TGTGCCAGCAGCCCATCCGGACAGGACACAGATACGCAGTATTTT
NA	TRBV7-6	TRBJ2-2	NA	CASSIETGLNTGELFF	TGTGCCAGCTCAATAGAGACAGGCCTGAACACCGGGGAGCTGTTTTTT
TRBD2	TRBV10-3	TRBJ2-2	NA	CAISEVASGRGTGELFF	TGTGCCATCAGTGAGGTAGCTAGCGGGAGGGGCACCGGGGAGCTGTTTTTT
TRBD1	TRBV3-1/TRBV3-2	TRBJ1-2	once	CASSDGQDYGYTF	TGTGCCAGCAGTGACGGACAGGACTATGGCTACACCTTC
TRBD2	TRBV3-1/TRBV3-2	TRBJ2-3	few	CASSQAKEGLAGVWADTQYF	TGTGCCAGCAGCCAGGCGAAAGAGGGACTAGCGGGAGTCTGGGCAGATACGCAGTATTTT
NA	TRBV10-2	TRBJ1-1	NA	CASLKAENTEAFF	TGCGCCTCCCTTAAGGCGGAGAACACTGAAGCTTTCTTT
TRBD1	TRBV3-1/TRBV3-2	TRBJ2-7	NA	CASSQRDRAYEQYF	TGTGCCAGCAGCCAAAGGGACAGAGCCTACGAGCAGTACTTC
TRBD1	TRBV27	TRBJ2-2	NA	CASSLLTGEGGELFF	TGTGCCAGCAGTTTATTAACAGGGGAAGGCGGGGAGCTGTTTTTT
TRBD1	TRBV29-1	TRBJ1-5	NA	CSVEGGTGDQPQHF	TGCAGCGTTGAGGGCGGGACAGGGGATCAGCCCCAGCATTTT
NA	TRBV27	TRBJ1-5	once	CASSPLSEDQPQHF	TGTGCCAGCAGTCCCCTCAGCGAAGATCAGCCCCAGCATTTT
TRBD2	TRBV7-2	TRBJ2-3	NA	CASSWLGLAGGDTQYF	TGTGCCAGCAGCTGGCTGGGACTAGCGGGAGGAGATACGCAGTATTTT
TRBD1	TRBV28	TRBJ1-4	NA	CASSFTGQGPNEKLFF	TGTGCCAGCAGTTTTACGGGACAGGGGCCTAATGAAAAACTGTTTTTT
TRBD2	TRBV7-2	TRBJ2-3	NA	CASRLAGAPGGTQYF	TGTGCCAGCAGACTAGCGGGGGCCCCAGGGGGTACGCAGTATTTT
NA	TRBV15	TRBJ1-3	few	CATSSPGNTIYF	TGTGCCACCAGCAGCCCGGGAAACACCATATATTTT
NA	TRBV12-3/TRBV12-4	TRBJ1-3	NA	CASSLSTGNTIYF	TGTGCCAGCAGCCTCTCGACAGGAAACACCATATATTTT
TRBD2	TRBV6-1	TRBJ2-1	NA	CASSGQQTSGPYNEQFF	TGTGCCAGCAGTGGTCAACAGACTAGCGGGCCCTACAATGAGCAGTTCTTC
TRBD2	TRBV5-1	TRBJ2-5	NA	CASSPLTSGQETQYF	TGCGCCAGCAGCCCTCTGACTAGCGGACAAGAGACCCAGTACTTC
TRBD1	TRBV15	TRBJ2-7	NA	CATSRPTGLYEQYF	TGTGCCACCAGCAGGCCGACAGGGTTGTACGAGCAGTACTTC
TRBD2	TRBV4-2	TRBJ2-1	NA	CASSGGDSYNEQFF	TGTGCCAGCAGCGGGGGGGATTCCTACAATGAGCAGTTCTTC
NA	TRBV19	TRBJ1-5	NA	CASSNYGSNQPQHF	TGTGCCAGTAGTAATTACGGGAGCAATCAGCCCCAGCATTTT
NA	TRBV4-3	TRBJ2-1	once	CASSQELGYTYNEQFF	TGCGCCAGCAGCCAAGAATTGGGCTACACCTACAATGAGCAGTTCTTC
NA	TRBV2	TRBJ1-2	NA	CASSEVLGGYGYTF	TGTGCCAGCAGTGAAGTCTTAGGGGGATATGGCTACACCTTC
TRBD1	TRBV9	TRBJ2-7	NA	CASSLQGASYEQYF	TGTGCCAGCAGCCTACAGGGGGCTAGCTACGAGCAGTACTTC
NA	TRBV20-1	TRBJ2-1	NA	CSASAASSSYNEQFF	TGCAGTGCTAGTGCGGCTTCTAGCTCCTACAATGAGCAGTTCTTC
NA	TRBV6-5	TRBJ1-1	NA	CASDRGGGTEAFF	TGTGCCAGCGATAGGGGAGGGGGAACTGAAGCTTTCTTT
NA	TRBV28	TRBJ1-2	NA	CASSLRAYGYTF	TGTGCCAGCAGTCTTAGAGCCTATGGCTACACCTTC
NA	TRBV19	TRBJ1-4	once	CATRTRQTTNEKLFF	TGTGCCACCAGAACAAGACAGACAACTAATGAAAAACTGTTTTTT
NA	TRBV11-3	TRBJ2-4	NA	CASSLDERRTKNIQYF	TGTGCCAGCAGCTTAGACGAGAGGCGTACCAAAAACATTCAGTACTTC
NA	TRBV5-4	TRBJ2-5	NA	CASSTPTGSQETQYF	TGTGCCAGCAGCACCCCGACAGGAAGCCAAGAGACCCAGTACTTC
TRBD2	TRBV5-4	TRBJ2-7	NA	CASSSRGGSYEQYF	TGTGCCAGCAGCTCCCGGGGGGGATCCTACGAGCAGTACTTC
TRBD1	TRBV2	TRBJ1-1	few	CASGDRGWAEAFF	TGTGCCAGCGGGGACAGGGGCTGGGCTGAAGCTTTCTTT
TRBD1	TRBV19	TRBJ1-1	NA	CASEDRRQGEGTEAFF	TGTGCCAGCGAAGACCGTCGACAGGGCGAGGGAACTGAAGCTTTCTTT
NA	TRBV6-1	TRBJ2-5	NA	CASSEVTSYQETQYF	TGTGCCAGCAGTGAAGTGACATCGTACCAAGAGACCCAGTACTTC
NA	TRBV5-1	TRBJ1-1	NA	CASSHPGSVTEAFF	TGCGCCAGCAGCCATCCAGGGTCTGTCACTGAAGCTTTCTTT
NA	TRBV2	TRBJ1-5	NA	CASKSQNNQPQHF	TGTGCCAGCAAGTCCCAGAACAATCAGCCCCAGCATTTT
NA	TRBV19	TRBJ2-1	NA	CASSTAGNEQFF	TGTGCCAGTAGTACCGCGGGCAATGAGCAGTTCTTC
TRBD1	TRBV5-1	TRBJ1-1	once	CASSLAPGQGATEAFF	TGCGCCAGCAGCTTGGCTCCGGGACAGGGGGCAACTGAAGCTTTCTTT
TRBD1	TRBV10-2	TRBJ2-2	NA	CASSKQGNVVTGELFF	TGCGCCAGCAGTAAACAGGGGAACGTGGTAACCGGGGAGCTGTTTTTT
TRBD1	TRBV27	TRBJ2-7	NA	CASSKGQGYEQYF	TGTGCCAGCAGCAAAGGACAGGGCTACGAGCAGTACTTC
TRBD2	TRBV5-4	TRBJ2-3	NA	CATAGLAGVTDTQYF	TGTGCCACCGCTGGACTAGCGGGAGTAACAGATACGCAGTATTTT
TRBD2	TRBV15	TRBJ2-1	NA	CATSRDKGRPSGMSDEQFF	TGTGCCACCAGCAGAGATAAGGGAAGGCCTAGCGGGATGAGCGATGAGCAGTTCTTC
TRBD1	TRBV4-1	TRBJ1-4	NA	CASSQGPQGTGAAEKLFF	TGCGCCAGCAGCCAAGGCCCACAGGGGACAGGCGCCGCTGAAAAACTGTTTTTT
TRBD2	TRBV7-3	TRBJ2-5	once	CASSLNAGVETQYF	TGTGCCAGCAGCTTAAATGCGGGAGTAGAGACCCAGTACTTC
NA	TRBV2	TRBJ1-1	NA	CASRMEGMNTEAFF	TGTGCCAGCAGGATGGAGGGGATGAACACTGAAGCTTTCTTT
TRBD2	TRBV4-2	TRBJ2-2	NA	CASGPGTSGRIDTGELFF	TGTGCCAGCGGGCCAGGGACTAGCGGGAGGATCGACACCGGGGAGCTGTTTTTT
NA	TRBV28	TRBJ2-3	NA	CASSAVERTTDTQYF	TGTGCCAGCAGTGCGGTAGAGCGGACCACAGATACGCAGTATTTT
TRBD1	TRBV6-5	TRBJ2-7	NA	CASSFRQGDEQYF	TGTGCCAGCAGCTTTCGACAGGGCGACGAGCAGTACTTC